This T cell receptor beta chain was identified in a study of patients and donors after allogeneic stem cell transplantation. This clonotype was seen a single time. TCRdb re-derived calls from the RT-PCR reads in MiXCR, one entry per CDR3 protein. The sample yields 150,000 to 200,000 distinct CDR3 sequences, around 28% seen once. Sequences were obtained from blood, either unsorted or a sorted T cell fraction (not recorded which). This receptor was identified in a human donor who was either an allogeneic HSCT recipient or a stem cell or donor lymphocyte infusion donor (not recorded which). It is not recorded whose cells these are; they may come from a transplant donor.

This CDR3 is CSAPGTSGRQLFF. The CDR3 DNA sequence: TGCAGTGCCCCCGGGACTAGCGGGAGGCAGCTGTTTTTT. The gene calls are TRBV20-1 and TRBJ2-2; 15 bases agree with TRBD2. The CDR3 has 13 residues. Germline lookup yields CDR1 DFQATT and CDR2 SNEGSKA (reference sequence). The ends lost 6 bases at V and 12 bases at J; junction bases unmatched: 5.